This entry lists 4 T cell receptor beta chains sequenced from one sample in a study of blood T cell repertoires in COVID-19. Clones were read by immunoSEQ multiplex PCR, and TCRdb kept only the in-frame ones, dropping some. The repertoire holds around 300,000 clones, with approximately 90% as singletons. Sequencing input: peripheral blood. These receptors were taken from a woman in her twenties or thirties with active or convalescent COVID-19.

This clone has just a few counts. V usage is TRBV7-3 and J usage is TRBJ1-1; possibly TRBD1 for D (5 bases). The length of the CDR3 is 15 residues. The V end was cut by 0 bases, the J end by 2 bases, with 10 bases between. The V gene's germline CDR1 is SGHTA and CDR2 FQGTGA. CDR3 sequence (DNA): TGTGCCAGCAGCTTAACCCCACAGGACAACACTGAAGCTTTCTTT. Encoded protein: CASSLTPQDNTEAFF. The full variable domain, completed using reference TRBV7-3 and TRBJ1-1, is GAGVSQTPSNKVTEKGKYVELRCDPISGHTALYWYRQSLGQGPEFLIYFQGTGAADDSGLPNDRFFAVRPEGSVSTLKIQRTERGDSAVYLCASSLTPQDNTEAFFGQGTRLTVV.

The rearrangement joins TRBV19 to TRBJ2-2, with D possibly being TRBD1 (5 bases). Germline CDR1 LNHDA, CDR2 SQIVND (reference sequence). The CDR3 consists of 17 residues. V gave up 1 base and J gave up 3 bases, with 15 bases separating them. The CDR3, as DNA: TGTGCCAGTAGTATAGTGGGGCTCCTAACCTACACCGGGGAGCTGTTTTTT. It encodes CASSIVGLLTYTGELFF.

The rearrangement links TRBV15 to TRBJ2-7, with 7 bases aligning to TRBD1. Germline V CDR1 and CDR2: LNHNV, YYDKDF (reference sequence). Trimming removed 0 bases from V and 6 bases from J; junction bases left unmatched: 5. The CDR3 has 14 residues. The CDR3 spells CATSRDHRGSEQYF. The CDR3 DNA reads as TGTGCCACCAGCAGAGACCACAGGGGCAGCGAGCAGTACTTC.

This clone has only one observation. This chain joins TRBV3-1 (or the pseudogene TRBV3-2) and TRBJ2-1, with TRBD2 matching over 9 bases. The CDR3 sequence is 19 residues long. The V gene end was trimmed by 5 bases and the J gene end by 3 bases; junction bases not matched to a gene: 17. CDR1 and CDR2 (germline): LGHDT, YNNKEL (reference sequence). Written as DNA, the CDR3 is TGTGCCAGCAGCACACCGCGGGCCGTAGCGGGGGCTATCTACAATGAGCAGTTCTTC. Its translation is CASSTPRAVAGAIYNEQFF.